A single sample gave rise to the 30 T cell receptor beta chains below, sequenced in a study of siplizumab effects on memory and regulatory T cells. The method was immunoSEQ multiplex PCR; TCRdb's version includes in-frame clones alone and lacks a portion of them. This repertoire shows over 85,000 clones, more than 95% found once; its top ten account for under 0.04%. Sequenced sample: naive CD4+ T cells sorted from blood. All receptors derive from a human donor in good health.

CDR3 bases: TGTGCCAGCAGCTGGCCGGGTCTCGGGGGTAATCAGCCCCAGCATTTT. This translates into CASSWPGLGGNQPQHF. This chain uses TRBV5-8 with TRBJ1-5; TRBD1 is a possible D gene (5 bases). Trimming left V 3 bases short and J 4 bases short, with 17 bases between. The CDR3 contains 16 residues. Germline CDR1 reads SGHTS; CDR2 reads YDEGEE.

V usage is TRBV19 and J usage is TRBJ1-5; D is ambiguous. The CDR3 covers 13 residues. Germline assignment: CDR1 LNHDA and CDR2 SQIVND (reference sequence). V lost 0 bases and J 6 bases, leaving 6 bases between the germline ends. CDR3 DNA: TGTGCCAGTAGTATAGAATCGATTCAGCCCCAGCATTTT. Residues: CASSIESIQPQHF.

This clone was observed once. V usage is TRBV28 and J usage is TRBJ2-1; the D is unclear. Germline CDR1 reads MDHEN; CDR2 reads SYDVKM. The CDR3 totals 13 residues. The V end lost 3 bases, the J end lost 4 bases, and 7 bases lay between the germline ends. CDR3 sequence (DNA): TGTGCCAGCAGTTTTGACCGATACAATGAGCAGTTCTTC. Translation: CASSFDRYNEQFF.

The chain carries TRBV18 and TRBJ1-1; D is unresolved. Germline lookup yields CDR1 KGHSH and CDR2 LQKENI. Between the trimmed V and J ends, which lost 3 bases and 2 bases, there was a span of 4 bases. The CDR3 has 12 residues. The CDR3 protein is CASSPANTEAFF. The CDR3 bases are TGTGCCAGCTCACCTGCTAACACTGAAGCTTTCTTT.

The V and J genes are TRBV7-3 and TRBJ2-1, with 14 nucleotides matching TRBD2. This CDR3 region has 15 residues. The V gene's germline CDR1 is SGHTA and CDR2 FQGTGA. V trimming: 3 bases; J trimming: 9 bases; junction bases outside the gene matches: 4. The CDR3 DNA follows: TGTGCCAGCAGCTTGACTAGCGGGGGGGCCGGTGAGCAGTTCTTC. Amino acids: CASSLTSGGAGEQFF.

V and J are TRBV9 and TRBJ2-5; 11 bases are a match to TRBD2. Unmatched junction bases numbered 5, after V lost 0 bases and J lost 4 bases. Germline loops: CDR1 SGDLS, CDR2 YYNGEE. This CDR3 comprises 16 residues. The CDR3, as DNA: TGTGCCAGCAGCGTAGGTCTAGCGGGGGGCGGAGAGACCCAGTACTTC. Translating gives CASSVGLAGGGETQYF.

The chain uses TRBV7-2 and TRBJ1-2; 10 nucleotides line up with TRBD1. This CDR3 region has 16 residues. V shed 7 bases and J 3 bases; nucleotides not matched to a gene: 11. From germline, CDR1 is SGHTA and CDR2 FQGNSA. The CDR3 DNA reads TGTGCCAGCACCGACCGGGACAGGGGATGGGACTATGGCTACACCTTC. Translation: CASTDRDRGWDYGYTF.

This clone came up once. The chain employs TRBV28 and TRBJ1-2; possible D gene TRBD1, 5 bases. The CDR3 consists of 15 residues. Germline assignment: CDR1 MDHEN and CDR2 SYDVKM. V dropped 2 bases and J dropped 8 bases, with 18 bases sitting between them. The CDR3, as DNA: TGTGCCAGCAGTTTACCTGAGGGACGAAGACAGGGCTACACCTTC. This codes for CASSLPEGRRQGYTF.

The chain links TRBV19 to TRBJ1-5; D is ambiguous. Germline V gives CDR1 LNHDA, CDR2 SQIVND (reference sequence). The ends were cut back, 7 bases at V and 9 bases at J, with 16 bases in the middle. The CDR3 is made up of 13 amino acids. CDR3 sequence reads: CASTTDFLGPQHF. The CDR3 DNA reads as TGTGCCAGTACTACGGACTTCCTCGGGCCCCAGCATTTT.

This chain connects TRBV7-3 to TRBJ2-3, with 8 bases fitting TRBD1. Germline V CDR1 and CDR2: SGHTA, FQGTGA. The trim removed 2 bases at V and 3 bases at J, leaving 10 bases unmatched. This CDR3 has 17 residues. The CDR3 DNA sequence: TGTGCCAGCAGCTTATGGACAGGGTTAGTTCGGACAGATACGCAGTATTTT. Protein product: CASSLWTGLVRTDTQYF. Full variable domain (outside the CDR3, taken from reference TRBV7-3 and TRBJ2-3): GAGVSQTPSNKVTEKGKYVELRCDPISGHTALYWYRQSLGQGPEFLIYFQGTGAADDSGLPNDRFFAVRPEGSVSTLKIQRTERGDSAVYLCASSLWTGLVRTDTQYFGPGTRLTVL.

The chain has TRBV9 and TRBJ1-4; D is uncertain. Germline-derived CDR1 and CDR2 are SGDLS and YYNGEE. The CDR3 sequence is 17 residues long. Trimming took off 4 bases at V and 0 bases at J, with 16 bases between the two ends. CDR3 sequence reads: CASSPILQNPTNEKLFF. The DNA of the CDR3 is TGTGCCAGCAGCCCCATCCTACAGAACCCAACTAATGAAAAACTGTTTTTT.

The CDR3 here is CASSQGLAGPDTQYF. The CDR3 DNA reads as TGTGCCAGCAGCCAAGGGCTAGCGGGGCCAGATACGCAGTATTTT. This sequence joins TRBV4-2 and TRBJ2-3, with 9 bases lining up with TRBD2. Trimming took 1 base from V and 4 from J; bases not matched to a gene: 3. This CDR3 is built from 15 residues. Germline CDR1 is LGHNA and CDR2 is YNFKEQ.

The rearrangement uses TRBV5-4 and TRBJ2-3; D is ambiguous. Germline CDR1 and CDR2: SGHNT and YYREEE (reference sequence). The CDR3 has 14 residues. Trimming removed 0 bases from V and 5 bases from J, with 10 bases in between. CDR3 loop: CASSLAMFEDTQYF. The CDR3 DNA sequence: TGTGCCAGCAGCTTGGCTATGTTCGAAGATACGCAGTATTTT.

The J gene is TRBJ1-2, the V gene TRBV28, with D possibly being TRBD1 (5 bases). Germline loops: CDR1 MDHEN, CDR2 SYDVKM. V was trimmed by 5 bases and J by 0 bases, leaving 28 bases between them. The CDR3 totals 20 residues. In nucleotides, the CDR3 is TGTGCCAGCAGTCCCTCTGCTCTAGGGACTACCCTACTAGCTAACTATGGCTACACCTTC. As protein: CASSPSALGTTLLANYGYTF.

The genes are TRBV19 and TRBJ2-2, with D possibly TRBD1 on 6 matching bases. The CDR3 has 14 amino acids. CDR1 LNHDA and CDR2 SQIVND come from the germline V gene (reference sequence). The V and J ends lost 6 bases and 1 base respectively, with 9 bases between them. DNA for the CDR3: TGTGCCAGTAGCCGGGACAAGAACACCGGGGAGCTGTTTTTT. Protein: CASSRDKNTGELFF.

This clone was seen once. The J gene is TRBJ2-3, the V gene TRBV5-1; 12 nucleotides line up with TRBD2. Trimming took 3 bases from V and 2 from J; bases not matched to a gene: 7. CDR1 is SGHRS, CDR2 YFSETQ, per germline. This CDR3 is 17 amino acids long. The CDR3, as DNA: TGCGCCAGCAGCTGGAGACTAGCGGGGGACACCACAGATACGCAGTATTTT. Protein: CASSWRLAGDTTDTQYF. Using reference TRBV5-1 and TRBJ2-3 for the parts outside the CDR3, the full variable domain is KAGVTQTPRYLIKTRGQQVTLSCSPISGHRSVSWYQQTPGQGLQFLFEYFSETQRNKGNFPGRFSGRQFSNSRSEMNVSTLELGDSALYLCASSWRLAGDTTDTQYFGPGTRLTVL.

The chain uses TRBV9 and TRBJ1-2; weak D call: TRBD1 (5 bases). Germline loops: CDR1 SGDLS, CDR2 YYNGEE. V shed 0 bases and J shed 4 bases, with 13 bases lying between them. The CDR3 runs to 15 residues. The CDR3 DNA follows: TGTGCCAGCAGCGTAGAGGGGCAGGGAGGCTATGGCTACACCTTC. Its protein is CASSVEGQGGYGYTF. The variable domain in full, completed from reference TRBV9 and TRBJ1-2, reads DSGVTQTPKHLITATGQRVTLRCSPRSGDLSVYWYQQSLDQGLQFLIQYYNGEERAKGNILERFSAQQFPDLHSELNLSSLELGDSALYFCASSVEGQGGYGYTFGSGTRLTVV.

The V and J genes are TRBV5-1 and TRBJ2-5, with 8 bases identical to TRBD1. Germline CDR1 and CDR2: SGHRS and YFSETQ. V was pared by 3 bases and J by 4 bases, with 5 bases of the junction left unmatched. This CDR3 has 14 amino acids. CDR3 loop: CASSWQGAGETQYF. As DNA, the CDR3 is TGCGCCAGCAGCTGGCAGGGGGCGGGAGAGACCCAGTACTTC.

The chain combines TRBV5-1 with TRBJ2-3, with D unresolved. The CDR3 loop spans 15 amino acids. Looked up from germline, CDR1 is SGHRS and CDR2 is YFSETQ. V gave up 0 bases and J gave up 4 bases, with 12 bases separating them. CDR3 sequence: CASSLGLADADTQYF. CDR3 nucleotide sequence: TGCGCCAGCAGCTTGGGATTGGCCGATGCAGATACGCAGTATTTT.

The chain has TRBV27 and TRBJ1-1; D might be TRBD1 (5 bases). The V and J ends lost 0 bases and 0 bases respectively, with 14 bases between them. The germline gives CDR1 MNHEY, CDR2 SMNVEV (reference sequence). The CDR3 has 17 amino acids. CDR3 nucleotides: TGTGCCAGCAGTTTATCCCCCTCAGGGATCATGAACACTGAAGCTTTCTTT. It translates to CASSLSPSGIMNTEAFF.

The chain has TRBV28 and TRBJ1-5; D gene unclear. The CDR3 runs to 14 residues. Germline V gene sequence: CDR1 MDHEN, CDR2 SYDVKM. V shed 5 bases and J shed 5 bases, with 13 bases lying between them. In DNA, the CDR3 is TGTGCCAGCAGTCTCAGTAGGGTAGATCAGCCCCAGCATTTT. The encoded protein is CASSLSRVDQPQHF.

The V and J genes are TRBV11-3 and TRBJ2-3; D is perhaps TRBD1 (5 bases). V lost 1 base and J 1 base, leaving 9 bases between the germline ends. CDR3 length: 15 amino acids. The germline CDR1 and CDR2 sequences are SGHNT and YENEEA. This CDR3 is CASSLGTTRTDTQYF. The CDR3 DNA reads TGTGCCAGCAGCTTAGGGACAACCCGCACAGATACGCAGTATTTT.

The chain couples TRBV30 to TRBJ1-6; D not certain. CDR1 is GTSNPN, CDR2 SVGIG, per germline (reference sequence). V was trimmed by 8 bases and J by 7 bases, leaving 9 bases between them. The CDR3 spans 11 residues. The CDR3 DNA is TGTGCCGTAGACGGGAATTCACCCCTCCACTTT. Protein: CAVDGNSPLHF.

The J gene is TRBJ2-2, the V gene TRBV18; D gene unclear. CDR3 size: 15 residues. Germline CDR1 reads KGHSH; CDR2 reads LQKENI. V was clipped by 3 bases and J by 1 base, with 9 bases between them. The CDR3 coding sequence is TGTGCCAGCTCACCCTGGACGGAGAACACCGGGGAGCTGTTTTTT. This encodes CASSPWTENTGELFF.

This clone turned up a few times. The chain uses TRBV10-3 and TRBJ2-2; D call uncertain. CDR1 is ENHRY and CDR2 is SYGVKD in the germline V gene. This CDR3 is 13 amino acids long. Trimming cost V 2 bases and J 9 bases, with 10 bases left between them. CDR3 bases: TGTGCCATCAGTGAGCAGGAAGGACGGGAGCTGTTTTTT. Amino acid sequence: CAISEQEGRELFF.

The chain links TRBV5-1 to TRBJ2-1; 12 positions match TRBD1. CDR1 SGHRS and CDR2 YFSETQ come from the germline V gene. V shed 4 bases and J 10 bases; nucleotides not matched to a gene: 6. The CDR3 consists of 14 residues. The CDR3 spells CASSRGQGASEQFF. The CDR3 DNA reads TGCGCCAGCAGCCGGGGACAGGGGGCAAGCGAGCAGTTCTTC.

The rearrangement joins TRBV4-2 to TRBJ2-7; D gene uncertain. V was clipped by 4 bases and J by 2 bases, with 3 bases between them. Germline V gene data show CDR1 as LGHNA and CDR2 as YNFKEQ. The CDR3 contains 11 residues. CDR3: CASSPTYEQYF. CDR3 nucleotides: TGTGCCAGCAGCCCCACCTACGAGCAGTACTTC.

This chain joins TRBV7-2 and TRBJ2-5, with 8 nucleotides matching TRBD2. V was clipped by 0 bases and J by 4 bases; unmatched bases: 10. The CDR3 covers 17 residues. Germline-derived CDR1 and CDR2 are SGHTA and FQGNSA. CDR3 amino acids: CASSLARGGNLRETQYF. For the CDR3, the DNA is TGTGCCAGCAGCTTAGCGCGCGGGGGGAATCTACGAGAGACCCAGTACTTC.

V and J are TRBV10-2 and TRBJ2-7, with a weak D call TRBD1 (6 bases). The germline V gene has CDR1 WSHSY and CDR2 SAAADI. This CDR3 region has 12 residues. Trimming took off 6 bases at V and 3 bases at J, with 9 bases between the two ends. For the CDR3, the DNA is TGCGCCAGCAGCAAGGACAGCTACGAGCAGTACTTC. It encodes CASSKDSYEQYF.

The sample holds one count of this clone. The CDR3 sequence is CASSLGRGLTDTQYF. DNA for the CDR3: TGTGCCAGCAGCTTAGGACGGGGACTCACAGATACGCAGTATTTT. The rearrangement links TRBV7-3 to TRBJ2-3; a weak D match, TRBD2 (6 bases). CDR3 size: 15 residues. Trimming pared 2 bases from V and 2 bases from J, leaving 11 bases between. The germline gives CDR1 SGHTA, CDR2 FQGTGA.